The 12 T cell receptor beta chains listed next were all sequenced from one sample in a study of glioma-infiltrating T cells. The iRepertoire nested amplicon-rescue multiplex PCR amplified TCR alpha and beta CDR3s from RNA. TCRdb re-called the multiplex PCR reads through MiXCR, storing one row per CDR3 protein. Among 300,000 to 450,000 distinct CDR3 sequences listed, about 40% were seen once. Input material: glioma tissue, nonneoplastic brain tissue, or PBMCs (not recorded which). The origin of the receptors is a human donor with low-grade glioma or glioblastoma, undergoing nonglioma brain surgery, or in good health (not recorded which).

This clonotype was recorded many times. The gene calls are TRBV6-2 or TRBV6-3 and TRBJ2-2; perhaps TRBD1 as D (6 bases). Germline CDR1 and CDR2: MNHEY and SVGEGT. The V and J ends lost 5 bases and 4 bases respectively, with 11 bases between them. This CDR3 spans 14 amino acids. CDR3 sequence: CASSRDILTGELFF. In nucleotides, the CDR3 is TGTGCCAGCAGTCGGGACATCCTCACCGGGGAGCTGTTTTTT.

This clonotype was recorded at least ten times. The chain combines TRBV15 with TRBJ2-1, with 12 positions matching TRBD2. CDR3 length equals 19 residues. Germline trimming cut 1 base from V and 6 bases from J; bases unmatched to any gene: 13. Germline-derived CDR1 and CDR2 are LNHNV and YYDKDF (reference sequence). CDR3 DNA sequence: TGTGCCACCAGCAGAGCTGGGGGACGGACTAGCGGGATCGGCAATGAGCAGTTCTTC. Protein: CATSRAGGRTSGIGNEQFF.

Of note for this clonotype: One junction end disagrees with the germline gene, perhaps due to a read error. This sequence joins TRBV20-1 and TRBJ2-6; D might be TRBD1 (5 bases). The CDR3 spans 13 residues. Germline CDR1 is DFQATT and CDR2 is SNEGSKA (reference sequence). Here the CDR3 DNA reads TGCAGTGCCCAGGGAAATGGGGACAACGTCCTGACTTTC. This translates into CSAQGNGDNVLTF.

The chain links TRBV7-9 to TRBJ2-5; 11 bases fit TRBD2. The germline V gene encodes CDR1 SEHNR and CDR2 FQNEAQ (reference sequence). The CDR3 runs to 16 residues. The trim removed 5 bases at V and 13 bases at J, leaving 18 bases unmatched. The CDR3 sequence is CASSPRLAGSSYELYF. CDR3 bases: TGTGCCAGCAGCCCCAGACTAGCGGGGAGCTCCTACGAGCTGTACTTC.

The table lists this clonotype with a few counts. In DNA form, the CDR3 reads TGTGCCACCAGCAGAGTTGCCGGGTACGAGCAGTACTTC. Protein: CATSRVAGYEQYF. The chain links TRBV15 to TRBJ2-7; D remains unclear. The CDR3 length is 13 residues. The germline gives CDR1 LNHNV, CDR2 YYDKDF (reference sequence). Trimming stripped 1 base from V and 4 bases from J, with 8 bases between. The full variable domain, in which reference TRBV15 and TRBJ2-7 provide the parts outside the CDR3, is DAMVIQNPRYQVTQFGKPVTLSCSQTLNHNVMYWYQQKSSQAPKLLFHYYDKDFNNEADTPDNFQSRRPNTSFCFLDIRSPGLGDTAMYLCATSRVAGYEQYFGPGTRLTVT.

This clonotype has more than one count but fewer than ten. CDR3 sequence (DNA): TGTGCCAGCAGTTTAGGCCCCAGGGCTACTAGCGGGAGGGCCAACTTAGTCGGTGAGCAGTTCTTC. Encoded protein: CASSLGPRATSGRANLVGEQFF. The chain has TRBV28 and TRBJ2-1; 13 bases map to TRBD2. The V segment lost 2 bases and the J segment 9 bases; nucleotides outside the gene matches: 25. Germline V CDR1 and CDR2: MDHEN, SYDVKM. CDR3 length equals 22 residues.

Points on this clonotype: This may stem from a read error, because a much larger clone lies one nucleotide away. The CDR3 ends on some other residue instead of the conserved phenylalanine or tryptophan, so this is likely a read error. The chain has TRBV15 and TRBJ2-7; 10 nucleotides match TRBD1. J gave up 7 bases and V 3 bases, and 18 bases lay outside the gene matches. Germline loops: CDR1 LNHNV, CDR2 YYDKDF (reference sequence). This CDR3 has 18 residues. This chain's CDR3 is CATSRAGFPGQGKEEQYL. Written as DNA, the CDR3 is TGTGCCACCAGCAGGGCCGGCTTCCCGGGACAGGGGAAGGAAGAGCAGTACCTC.

This chain links TRBV7-2 with TRBJ1-5; unclear D gene. Between the trimmed V and J ends, which lost 4 bases and 14 bases, there was a span of 15 bases. CDR1 SGHTA and CDR2 FQGNSA come from the germline V gene. The CDR3 length is 12 residues. The CDR3 is CASSSGIPGEHF. CDR3 nucleotide sequence: TGTGCCAGCAGCTCGGGGATCCCCGGAGAGCATTTT. The entire variable domain, with the rest obtained from reference TRBV7-2 and TRBJ1-5, is as follows: GAGVSQSPSNKVTEKGKDVELRCDPISGHTALYWYRQSLGQGLEFLIYFQGNSAPDKSGLPSDRFSAERTGGSVSTLTIQRTQQEDSAVYLCASSSGIPGEHFGDGTRLSIL.

This clonotype was counted a few times. V usage is TRBV4-1 and J usage is TRBJ1-1; D not resolved. This CDR3 has 14 residues. Per the germline V gene, CDR1 is MGHRA and CDR2 is YSYEKL. V was clipped by 0 bases and J by 4 bases, with 9 bases between them. Written as DNA, the CDR3 is TGCGCCAGCAGCCAAGATTACGGCGCCACTGAAGCTTTCTTT. Amino acid sequence: CASSQDYGATEAFF.

This chain joins TRBV7-6 and TRBJ1-2, with 7 bases that match TRBD1. Trimming removed 5 bases from V and 8 bases from J; junction bases left unmatched: 17. CDR1 is SGHVS, CDR2 FNYEAQ, per germline. The CDR3 consists of 16 residues. The CDR3 sequence is CASSLGGAHLSGGYTF. CDR3 DNA: TGTGCCAGCAGCCTAGGGGGCGCGCACCTTTCTGGCGGCTACACCTTC.

This clonotype has a count of ten or more. The rearrangement links TRBV6-2 or TRBV6-3 to TRBJ2-1, with 9 nucleotides matching TRBD2. Trimming took 6 bases from V and 10 from J; bases not matched to a gene: 10. Germline lookup yields CDR1 MNHEY and CDR2 SVGEGT. The CDR3 sequence is 14 residues long. The chain's CDR3 is CASSGLAFAGEQFF. CDR3 sequence (DNA): TGTGCCAGCAGCGGACTAGCGTTTGCGGGGGAGCAGTTCTTC.

This clonotype was observed a few times. The genes are TRBV7-2 and TRBJ2-7, with D tentatively TRBD1 (6 bases). The CDR3 is 15 residues long. CDR1 is SGHTA, CDR2 FQGNSA, per germline. V dropped 2 bases and J dropped 6 bases, with 17 bases sitting between them. For the CDR3, the DNA is TGTGCCAGCAGCTTATTTTATTGGGACATCCGCGAGCAGTACTTC. Translating it yields CASSLFYWDIREQYF.